This T cell receptor beta chain stems from a study of blood T cell repertoires in COVID-19. Turning to the study itself: Whether acute or convalescent, the COVID-19 samples came from the United States, Italy and Spain. PBMCs, B-cell-depleted T cells, or T cells were the source of the cDNA or gDNA that made up the material.

Looked up from germline, CDR1 is MDHEN and CDR2 is SYDVKM. V lost 7 bases and J lost 2; bases outside the gene matches: 4. CDR3 size: 13 residues. In the authors' methods: Quantification of nucleated cells was approximated via reference gene primer amplification. Profiling relied on immunoSEQ multiplex PCR, and the TCRdb table lists in-frame clones only, not all of them. V, J and clone size reflect that table, while D and trimming were determined from the DNA. The data hold approximately 100,000 clones, with around 83% observed a single time. This clonotype was sampled from an elderly woman with active or convalescent COVID-19. Specimen: peripheral blood. V and J are TRBV28 and TRBJ2-7; 8 positions agree with TRBD2. DNA for the CDR3: TGTGCCAGCATAAACGGGGGGGCCTACGAGCAGTACTTC. Translated, it gives CASINGGAYEQYF.